The clone carrying this TCR beta chain was recorded at least ten times. This specimen comes from a study of early T cells in non-severe SARS-CoV-2 infection. Unique molecular identifiers were added to individual cDNA molecules. Using its own MiXCR run on the 5' RACE reads, TCRdb lists one record per CDR3 protein. The table has about 110,000 distinct CDR3 sequences, around an eighth seen once. The CDR3 extends over 13 amino acids. In germline, CDR1 is SGHAT, CDR2 FQNNGV. Trimming took 4 bases from V and 6 from J, leaving 7 bases between them. Material for sequencing was whole blood. This chain links TRBV11-2 with TRBJ1-6; no definite D call. The receptor was isolated from an adult who was a healthcare worker with PCR-confirmed SARS-CoV-2 infection or an uninfected control (not recorded which). CDR3 region: CASSSRSNSPLHF. DNA for the CDR3: TGTGCCAGCAGCTCCCGGAGTAATTCACCCCTCCACTTT.